These 26 T cell receptor beta chains were sequenced from one sample in a study of CD8 T cells in ankylosing spondylitis. MiXCR was run by TCRdb on the 5' RACE reads, yielding one entry per CDR3 protein. The table shows approximately 540,000 distinct CDR3 sequences, with about an eighth occurring only once. Antigens of these TCRs are unknown. Findings and limits, study-wide: In ankylosing spondylitis blood, a motif of seven to nine highly homologous TCR beta variants appeared characteristic.

The specimen was blood, either unsorted or a sorted T cell fraction (not recorded which). The receptors here all came from a male donor with ankylosing spondylitis.

The rearrangement links TRBV6-2 or TRBV6-3 to TRBJ2-1; no clear D. This CDR3 comprises 13 residues. Germline-derived CDR1 and CDR2 are MNHEY and SVGEGT. Trimming left V 0 bases short and J 9 bases short, with 9 bases between. Here the CDR3 reads CASSYSRRIEQFF. The CDR3 DNA reads TGTGCCAGCAGTTACTCGAGGCGCATTGAGCAGTTCTTC.

The chain is built from TRBV20-1 and TRBJ2-1; D unclear. This CDR3 contains 12 residues. Trimming removed 0 bases from V and 8 bases from J, with 8 bases in between. Germline CDR1 and CDR2: DFQATT and SNEGSKA (reference sequence). The CDR3 region has the DNA TGCAGTGCTAGAGATAGCCTTGATGAGCAGTTCTTC. It specifies CSARDSLDEQFF.

This clonotype appeared many times. V usage is TRBV7-2 and J usage is TRBJ2-2, with D maybe TRBD2 (5 bases). V lost 6 bases to trimming and J lost 2 bases, with 13 bases between them. The CDR3 consists of 15 residues. From germline, CDR1 is SGHTA and CDR2 FQGNSA. The CDR3: CASSFRGPNTGELFF. CDR3 nucleotides: TGTGCCAGCAGTTTCAGAGGGCCTAACACCGGGGAGCTGTTTTTT.

The chain couples TRBV4-2 to TRBJ2-1; D unresolved. The CDR3 has 14 amino acids. Germline V gene sequence: CDR1 LGHNA, CDR2 YNFKEQ. Trimming took off 3 bases at V and 5 bases at J, with 11 bases between the two ends. CDR3: CASSQQATNNEQFF. As DNA, the CDR3 is TGTGCCAGCAGCCAGCAGGCGACAAACAATGAGCAGTTCTTC.

The chain has TRBV2 and TRBJ2-3; tentative D call: TRBD2 (6 bases). This CDR3 contains 15 residues. V was shortened by 9 bases and J by 4 bases, with 20 bases between the two germline ends. Germline V lookup: CDR1 SNHLY, CDR2 FYNNEI. DNA of the CDR3: TGTGCCAGTTCGAGACTAGTTATGGGCTCAGATACGCAGTATTTT. Translated: CASSRLVMGSDTQYF.

This clonotype was detected many times. The J gene is TRBJ2-3, the V gene TRBV11-2, with 10 bases fitting TRBD2. Per the germline V gene, CDR1 is SGHAT and CDR2 is FQNNGV. The CDR3 totals 16 residues. The ends lost 2 bases at V and 1 base at J; junction bases unmatched: 3. The CDR3 sequence is CASSLYGTSGTDTQYF. The CDR3 DNA sequence: TGTGCCAGCAGCTTATACGGGACTAGCGGCACAGATACGCAGTATTTT.

This chain joins TRBV7-2 and TRBJ2-3, with D perhaps TRBD2 (6 bases). This CDR3 has 22 amino acids. V was trimmed by 3 bases and J by 4 bases, leaving 35 bases between them. The germline V gene has CDR1 SGHTA and CDR2 FQGNSA. The CDR3 spells CASSFLQSRPPEQRVNADTQYF. The CDR3 region has the DNA TGTGCCAGCAGCTTTCTTCAATCTCGGCCCCCGGAGCAGCGGGTTAACGCAGATACGCAGTATTTT.

This clonotype was detected ten times or more. V is TRBV11-2 and J is TRBJ2-3; the match to TRBD1 covers 9 bases. CDR3 length: 16 residues. Germline-derived CDR1 and CDR2 are SGHAT and FQNNGV. Unmatched junction bases numbered 6, after V lost 5 bases and J lost 0 bases. CDR3 nucleotide sequence: TGTGCCAGCAGCCTGACAGGGGGATCTAGCACAGATACGCAGTATTTT. Amino acid sequence: CASSLTGGSSTDTQYF.

The sample holds many counts of this clonotype. The V gene is TRBV12-3 or TRBV12-4, the J gene TRBJ2-5; 8 nucleotides match TRBD2. The V gene end was trimmed by 4 bases and the J gene end by 6 bases; junction bases not matched to a gene: 19. This CDR3 comprises 18 residues. The CDR3: CASSSSQLLAARRKTQYF. The CDR3 DNA sequence: TGTGCCAGCAGTTCCTCCCAACTACTAGCGGCCAGACGAAAGACCCAGTACTTC.

This clonotype was counted ten times or more. The gene calls are TRBV7-2 and TRBJ2-7; 7 nucleotides align to TRBD1. The CDR3 sequence is 13 residues long. The junction had 4 bases not matched to a gene; V was cut back by 5 bases and J by 3 bases. Per the germline V gene, CDR1 is SGHTA and CDR2 is FQGNSA. CDR3 nucleotides: TGTGCCAGCAGCCCAGGGACAGACTACGAGCAGTACTTC. It yields the protein CASSPGTDYEQYF.

This clonotype was detected a few times. A single base separates this from a much larger clone, so it may be a read error. V and J are TRBV28 and TRBJ2-3; 7 nucleotides line up with TRBD2. Germline V gives CDR1 MDHEN, CDR2 SYDVKM. This CDR3 is built from 15 residues. The DNA of the CDR3 is TGTGCCAGCAGTTTTGGGGCGGGAGAGACAGATATGCAGTATTTT. Translated, it gives CASSFGAGETDMQYF.

The CDR3 DNA is TGTGCCAAAATACGGGAGTATCGCAATCAGCCCCAGCATTTT. Translation: CAKIREYRNQPQHF. The rearrangement joins TRBV7-9 to TRBJ1-5; D is undetermined. Trimming left V 10 bases short and J 2 bases short, with 15 bases between. This CDR3 has 14 amino acids. The germline V gene encodes CDR1 SEHNR and CDR2 FQNEAQ (reference sequence).

This chain links TRBV20-1 with TRBJ2-1, with TRBD2 matching over 8 bases. Germline V gene sequence: CDR1 DFQATT, CDR2 SNEGSKA (reference sequence). The CDR3 contains 16 residues. Losses at the gene ends were 3 bases for V and 2 bases for J; bases not matched to a gene: 9. CDR3 sequence reads: CSARVFSGTPYNEQFF. CDR3 coding DNA: TGCAGTGCTAGGGTCTTTAGCGGGACCCCCTACAATGAGCAGTTCTTC.

The gene calls are TRBV7-9 and TRBJ1-3, with a possible D match to TRBD1 (6 bases). With 8 bases removed from V and 0 bases from J, the gap between germline ends came to 11 bases. Germline CDR1 reads SEHNR; CDR2 reads FQNEAQ (reference sequence). The CDR3 covers 14 residues. The CDR3 coding sequence is TGTGCCAGCGAGGACAGCATCTCTGGAAACACCATATATTTT. It is translated as CASEDSISGNTIYF.

J is TRBJ2-4 and V is TRBV4-2; D not resolved. Germline CDR1 reads LGHNA; CDR2 reads YNFKEQ. This CDR3 has 14 residues. The V end lost 1 base, the J end lost 4 bases, and 8 bases lay between the germline ends. The CDR3 DNA is TGTGCCAGCAGCCAAGGGGAAGGGAAAAACATTCAGTACTTC. The encoded protein is CASSQGEGKNIQYF.

This rearrangement joins TRBV30 to TRBJ2-1; tentative D call: TRBD2 (6 bases). V shed 0 bases and J shed 9 bases, with 12 bases lying between them. From germline, CDR1 is GTSNPN and CDR2 SVGIG (reference sequence). This CDR3 comprises 13 residues. The CDR3 DNA follows: TGTGCCTGGAGTGTAATCTTGGAGGGTGAGCAGTTCTTC. It specifies CAWSVILEGEQFF.

V usage is TRBV7-9 and J usage is TRBJ2-7, with D possibly being TRBD1 (6 bases). Germline V gene data show CDR1 as SEHNR and CDR2 as FQNEAQ (reference sequence). This CDR3 contains 16 residues. With 4 bases removed from V and 3 bases from J, the gap between germline ends came to 19 bases. CDR3 in DNA: TGTGCCAGCAGCTCAAACACAGGGATGGAACGCTACGAGCAGTACGTC. It yields the protein CASSSNTGMERYEQYV.

The chain links TRBV14 to TRBJ2-1; no clear D gene. CDR3 length: 11 amino acids. CDR1 is SGHDN and CDR2 is FVKESK in the germline V gene. The germline V and J ends were trimmed by 2 bases and 10 bases, with 6 bases remaining between them. CDR3 in amino acids: CASSQWLEQFF. The DNA for the CDR3 is TGTGCCAGCAGCCAATGGCTGGAGCAGTTCTTC.

This clonotype occurred a few times. This chain joins TRBV7-8 and TRBJ2-4; D call uncertain. Germline V gene data show CDR1 as SGHVS and CDR2 as FQNEAQ. V lost 5 bases, J lost 5 bases, and 7 bases lay in between. The CDR3 loop spans 12 amino acids. The CDR3 protein is CASSNRENIQYF. The CDR3 DNA sequence: TGTGCCAGCAGCAACCGGGAAAACATTCAGTACTTC.

This clonotype was counted a few times. V and J are TRBV15 and TRBJ1-2, with D uncertain. The CDR3 sequence is 12 residues long. Germline V gene lookup returns CDR1 LNHNV and CDR2 YYDKDF (reference sequence). Between the trimmed V and J ends, which lost 7 bases and 2 bases, there was a span of 8 bases. CDR3 in amino acids: CATMDGNYGYTF. The CDR3, as DNA: TGTGCCACCATGGACGGAAACTATGGCTACACCTTC.

This clonotype was found a few times. The V and J genes are TRBV5-1 and TRBJ2-1; D call uncertain. V gave up 0 bases and J gave up 1 base, with 11 bases separating them. The V gene's germline CDR1 is SGHRS and CDR2 YFSETQ. This CDR3 has 16 residues. DNA for the CDR3: TGCGCCAGCAGCTTGGCTTCGCTTCCTTCCTACAATGAGCAGTTCTTC. Translated, it gives CASSLASLPSYNEQFF.

This clonotype was observed a few times. This rearrangement joins TRBV7-7 to TRBJ2-3; a possible D gene is TRBD1 (6 bases). The V and J ends lost 4 bases and 5 bases respectively, with 22 bases between them. Germline-derived CDR1 and CDR2 are SSHAT and FNYEAQ (reference sequence). The CDR3 is made up of 17 amino acids. The chain's CDR3 is CASSSTDSAGAEDTQYF. The CDR3, as DNA: TGTGCCAGCAGCTCGACCGACTCAGCAGGGGCAGAAGATACGCAGTATTTT.

The genes are TRBV10-1 and TRBJ1-1; TRBD1 is a possible D gene (5 bases). CDR3 length equals 14 residues. The germline V gene encodes CDR1 WNHNN and CDR2 SYGVQD (reference sequence). Trimming cost V 6 bases and J 4 bases, with 15 bases left between them. This CDR3 reads CASREDPGGTEAFF. The CDR3 coding sequence is TGCGCCAGCAGAGAAGACCCGGGGGGCACTGAAGCTTTCTTT.

This sequence joins TRBV27 and TRBJ2-1; 10 nucleotides match TRBD2. Unmatched junction bases numbered 12, after V lost 7 bases and J lost 0 bases. The CDR3 covers 18 residues. CDR1 MNHEY and CDR2 SMNVEV come from the germline V gene (reference sequence). DNA for the CDR3: TGTGCCAGCACCCCCTTGAAACTAGCGGGGAGCTCCTACAATGAGCAGTTCTTC. It is translated as CASTPLKLAGSSYNEQFF.

The chain uses TRBV7-8 and TRBJ1-6; D is unclear. This CDR3 is built from 16 residues. CDR1 is SGHVS, CDR2 FQNEAQ, per germline. Trimming removed 2 bases at V and 8 bases at J, with 16 bases between. Written as DNA, the CDR3 is TGTGCCAGCAGCTTAAGGGTACAGACGAAGGATTCACCCCTCCACTTT. Encoded protein: CASSLRVQTKDSPLHF.

In this sample, this clonotype turned up many times. One end of the junction fails to match germline, which may point to a read error. J is TRBJ1-5 and V is TRBV5-1; 9 nucleotides match TRBD1. This CDR3 is built from 14 residues. Germline assignment: CDR1 SGHRS and CDR2 YFSETQ. The CDR3 loop reads CASSWGQGDQPQHF. The CDR3 DNA follows: TGTGCCAGCAGCTGGGGACAGGGTGATCAGCCCCAGCATTTT.